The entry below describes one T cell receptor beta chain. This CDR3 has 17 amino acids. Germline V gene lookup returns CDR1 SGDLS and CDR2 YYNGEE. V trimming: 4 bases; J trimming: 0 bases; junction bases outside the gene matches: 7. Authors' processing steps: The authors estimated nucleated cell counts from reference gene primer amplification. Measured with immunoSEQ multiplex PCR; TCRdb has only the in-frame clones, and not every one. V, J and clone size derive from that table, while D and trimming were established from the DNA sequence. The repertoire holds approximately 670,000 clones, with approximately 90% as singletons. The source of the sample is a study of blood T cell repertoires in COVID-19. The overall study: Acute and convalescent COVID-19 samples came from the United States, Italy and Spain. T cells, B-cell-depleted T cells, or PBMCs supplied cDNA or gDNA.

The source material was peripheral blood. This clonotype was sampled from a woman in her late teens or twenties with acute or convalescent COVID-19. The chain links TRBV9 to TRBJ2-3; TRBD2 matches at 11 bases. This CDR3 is CASSPSLAGESTDTQYF. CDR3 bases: TGTGCCAGCAGCCCCTCACTAGCGGGGGAAAGCACAGATACGCAGTATTTT.